Included here is one T cell receptor beta chain sequence, with context. Its antigen is not identified. The record originates from a study of blood T cells in healthy people across ages. Study-level points and caveats: Researchers deemed the diversity estimates from one million T cells underestimates.

The V segment lost 4 bases and the J segment 1 base; nucleotides outside the gene matches: 6. CDR3 size: 16 residues. CDR1 and CDR2 (germline): SGHRS, YFSETQ. The authors ran a second PCR of about 7 to 11 cycles using a sample-barcoded 5' primer and a J-beta primer mix. The authors tagged each cDNA molecule using a template-switch adaptor with 12 random nucleotides. MiXCR, run by TCRdb on the 5' RACE reads, gives a single entry per CDR3 protein. The sample holds more than 600,000 distinct CDR3 sequences; around 25% are singletons and the top ten take 9.4%. These sequences were also reported in another study, on T cells of mothers and their children.

The TCR originated in a boy aged 5 to 17 in good health. Sequencing was performed on blood. The rearrangement uses TRBV5-1 and TRBJ2-5; 11 bases line up with TRBD2. CDR3 DNA sequence: TGCGCCAGCAGCGTCCGACTAGCGGGGCTCCAAGAGACCCAGTACTTC. This codes for CASSVRLAGLQETQYF.